Listed below are T cell receptor beta chains from one sample, sequenced in a study of T-cell reconstitution after alpha-beta-depleted transplantation in children. Each CDR3 protein is one row after TCRdb ran MiXCR on the PCR reads. The sample yields roughly 250,000 distinct CDR3 sequences, 6.5% to 9% seen once. The source was PBMCs, mostly from graft donor cells, collected 180 days after TCRalphabeta/CD19-depleted stem cell transplant. These receptors were collected from a male patient younger than 18 who had a stem cell transplant for acute lymphoblastic leukemia, so the T cells may come from the graft donor. Each CDR3 is given with its conserved first and last residue. Each record gives: V gene, D gene, J gene, clone size, CDR3 protein, CDR3 DNA. D genes are given only for firm matches. Rows may omit the clone size; those that give it use once, few, many or a size class.

v_call: TRBV4-3
d_call: -
j_call: TRBJ2-1
clone_size: many
cdr3_aa: CASSPTGGPSTHEQFF
cdr3_nt: TGCGCCAGCAGCCCCACGGGGGGCCCTTCCACCCATGAGCAGTTCTTC

v_call: TRBV11-1
d_call: -
j_call: TRBJ2-2
clone_size: many
cdr3_aa: CASSPRVGTGAANTGELFF
cdr3_nt: TGTGCCAGCAGCCCGAGGGTTGGGACCGGGGCCGCGAACACCGGGGAGCTGTTTTTT

v_call: TRBV2
d_call: -
j_call: TRBJ2-3
clone_size: many
cdr3_aa: CASSEGPTTQYF
cdr3_nt: TGTGCCAGCAGTGAAGGGCCGACTACGCAGTATTTT

v_call: TRBV28
d_call: -
j_call: TRBJ1-5
clone_size: many
cdr3_aa: CASTLEANSEQPQHF
cdr3_nt: TGTGCCAGCACCTTAGAGGCCAATTCAGAACAGCCCCAGCATTTT

v_call: TRBV18
d_call: -
j_call: TRBJ1-2
clone_size: few
cdr3_aa: CASSPPTGKRSNYGYTF
cdr3_nt: TGTGCCAGCTCACCGCCGACGGGGAAGAGGTCTAACTATGGCTACACCTTC

v_call: TRBV23-1
d_call: -
j_call: TRBJ1-2
clone_size: many
cdr3_aa: CANSPSRDNYGYTF
cdr3_nt: TGCGCTAACTCGCCTAGCCGGGACAACTATGGCTACACCTTC

v_call: TRBV27
d_call: -
j_call: TRBJ2-7
clone_size: -
cdr3_aa: CASSLFSGGERYF
cdr3_nt: TGTGCCAGCAGTTTATTTTCCGGAGGCGAGCGGTACTTC

v_call: TRBV3-1
d_call: -
j_call: TRBJ2-3
clone_size: -
cdr3_aa: CATCQGPPRGDTQYF
cdr3_nt: TGTGCCACCTGCCAAGGGCCCCCCAGGGGAGATACGCAGTATTTT

v_call: TRBV12-3/TRBV12-4
d_call: -
j_call: TRBJ2-7
clone_size: many
cdr3_aa: CASKRRGLDEQYF
cdr3_nt: TGTGCCAGCAAGAGACGCGGCTTGGACGAGCAGTACTTC

v_call: TRBV14
d_call: TRBD1
j_call: TRBJ2-6
clone_size: many
cdr3_aa: CASSSLDRDRGNVLTF
cdr3_nt: TGTGCCAGCAGCTCCCTCGACCGGGACAGGGGTAACGTCCTGACTTTC

v_call: TRBV7-2
d_call: -
j_call: TRBJ2-1
clone_size: many
cdr3_aa: CASSLGPSSSYNEQFF
cdr3_nt: TGTGCCAGCAGCTTAGGGCCTAGCAGCTCCTACAATGAGCAGTTCTTC

v_call: TRBV20-1
d_call: -
j_call: TRBJ2-1
clone_size: many
cdr3_aa: CSARDSGSYNEQFF
cdr3_nt: TGCAGTGCTAGAGATTCGGGCTCCTACAATGAGCAGTTCTTC

v_call: TRBV28
d_call: -
j_call: TRBJ2-7
clone_size: many
cdr3_aa: CASLRQGAYEQYF
cdr3_nt: TGTGCCAGCCTCAGGCAGGGAGCCTACGAGCAGTACTTC

v_call: TRBV7-8
d_call: -
j_call: TRBJ2-2
clone_size: many
cdr3_aa: CASSPRTAGELFF
cdr3_nt: TGTGCCAGCAGCCCTCGGACAGCCGGGGAGCTGTTTTTT

v_call: TRBV20-1
d_call: TRBD1
j_call: TRBJ1-2
clone_size: -
cdr3_aa: CSARDVTGGLNGYTF
cdr3_nt: TGCAGTGCTAGAGATGTCACAGGGGGACTCAATGGCTACACCTTC

v_call: TRBV28
d_call: -
j_call: TRBJ2-7
clone_size: many
cdr3_aa: CASSLLGGEQYF
cdr3_nt: TGTGCCAGCAGTTTATTAGGGGGCGAGCAGTACTTC

v_call: TRBV6-5
d_call: TRBD1
j_call: TRBJ1-1
clone_size: many
cdr3_aa: CASSYPRTGPNTEAFF
cdr3_nt: TGTGCCAGCAGTTATCCACGGACAGGGCCGAACACTGAAGCTTTCTTT

v_call: TRBV18
d_call: -
j_call: TRBJ1-1
clone_size: many
cdr3_aa: CASSPVTPATEAFF
cdr3_nt: TGTGCCAGCTCACCAGTGACTCCTGCTACTGAAGCTTTCTTT

v_call: TRBV29-1
d_call: -
j_call: TRBJ2-5
clone_size: many
cdr3_aa: CSVEGTQTQYF
cdr3_nt: TGCAGCGTTGAAGGTACACAGACCCAGTACTTC

v_call: TRBV3-1
d_call: -
j_call: TRBJ2-3
clone_size: many
cdr3_aa: CASSQERQLTQYF
cdr3_nt: TGTGCCAGCAGCCAAGAAAGGCAGTTGACGCAGTATTTT

v_call: TRBV10-3
d_call: -
j_call: TRBJ1-4
clone_size: many
cdr3_aa: CAISERATNEKLFF
cdr3_nt: TGTGCCATCAGTGAAAGGGCAACTAATGAAAAACTGTTTTTT

v_call: TRBV25-1
d_call: -
j_call: TRBJ2-2
clone_size: many
cdr3_aa: CASLMTNTGELFF
cdr3_nt: TGTGCCAGCCTCATGACAAACACCGGGGAGCTGTTTTTT

v_call: TRBV6-6
d_call: -
j_call: TRBJ2-1
clone_size: many
cdr3_aa: CASSYSWSEGPFF
cdr3_nt: TGTGCCAGCAGTTACTCCTGGAGCGAAGGACCGTTCTTC

v_call: TRBV12-3/TRBV12-4
d_call: -
j_call: TRBJ2-1
clone_size: many
cdr3_aa: CASSLILNEQFF
cdr3_nt: TGTGCCAGCAGTTTAATCCTCAATGAGCAGTTCTTC

v_call: TRBV7-2
d_call: -
j_call: TRBJ1-2
clone_size: few
cdr3_aa: CASSSYGVDYGYTF
cdr3_nt: TGTGCCAGCAGCTCCTACGGAGTGGACTATGGCTACACCTTC

v_call: TRBV20-1
d_call: -
j_call: TRBJ1-1
clone_size: many
cdr3_aa: CSAKFRPAEAFF
cdr3_nt: TGCAGTGCTAAGTTCCGCCCGGCTGAAGCTTTCTTT

v_call: TRBV19
d_call: TRBD2
j_call: TRBJ2-2
clone_size: -
cdr3_aa: CASKLHWEGWTGELFF
cdr3_nt: TGTGCCAGTAAACTCCACTGGGAGGGGTGGACCGGGGAGCTGTTTTTT

v_call: TRBV29-1
d_call: TRBD1
j_call: TRBJ2-7
clone_size: many
cdr3_aa: CSVVAGGRYEQYF
cdr3_nt: TGCAGCGTTGTAGCAGGGGGCCGGTACGAGCAGTACTTC

v_call: TRBV18
d_call: TRBD1
j_call: TRBJ1-1
clone_size: many
cdr3_aa: CASSPDRGTEAFF
cdr3_nt: TGTGCCAGCTCACCAGACAGGGGTACTGAAGCTTTCTTT

v_call: TRBV3-1
d_call: -
j_call: TRBJ1-5
clone_size: many
cdr3_aa: CASSQGTNQPQHF
cdr3_nt: TGTGCCAGCAGCCAAGGGACGAATCAGCCCCAGCATTTT

v_call: TRBV7-3
d_call: TRBD2
j_call: TRBJ2-1
clone_size: few
cdr3_aa: CASSLKGLAGGHDEQFF
cdr3_nt: TGTGCCAGCAGCTTAAAGGGACTAGCGGGAGGGCACGATGAGCAGTTCTTC

v_call: TRBV12-3/TRBV12-4
d_call: -
j_call: TRBJ2-1
clone_size: few
cdr3_aa: CASSLTGDTYNEQFF
cdr3_nt: TGTGCCAGCAGTTTGACTGGGGATACCTACAATGAGCAGTTCTTC

v_call: TRBV29-1
d_call: -
j_call: TRBJ1-1
clone_size: many
cdr3_aa: CSVEDEQGTLEAFF
cdr3_nt: TGCAGCGTTGAAGATGAGCAGGGCACGCTTGAAGCTTTCTTT

v_call: TRBV3-1
d_call: TRBD1
j_call: TRBJ2-7
clone_size: many
cdr3_aa: CASSRQGASSYEQYF
cdr3_nt: TGTGCCAGCAGCCGACAGGGGGCAAGCTCCTACGAGCAGTACTTC